These 32 T cell receptor beta chains were all obtained from the same sample, sequenced in a study of blood T cell repertoires in COVID-19. Clones were sequenced by immunoSEQ multiplex PCR, and TCRdb holds only the in-frame ones, with some missing. This sample has tens of thousands of clones, with around four fifths found just once. The sequenced material came from peripheral blood. All receptors come from a man aged 45 to 65 with acute or convalescent COVID-19.

This clone has a handful of counts. The CDR3 protein is CASSQVTSGESEQFF. The CDR3 coding sequence is TGTGCCAGCAGCCAAGTAACTAGCGGGGAATCTGAGCAGTTCTTC. The rearrangement joins TRBV3-1 (or the pseudogene TRBV3-2) to TRBJ2-1, with 10 bases that match TRBD2. V lost 1 base to trimming and J lost 9 bases; unmatched junction nucleotides: 6. The CDR3 totals 15 residues. In germline, CDR1 is LGHDT, CDR2 YNNKEL (reference sequence).

The chain combines TRBV7-3 with TRBJ2-2; 9 bases are a match to TRBD1. Germline values: CDR1 SGHTA, CDR2 FQGTGA. The CDR3 has 16 residues. Trimming removed 5 bases from V and 6 bases from J; junction bases left unmatched: 10. CDR3: CASSRQGTGLSGELFF. The DNA for the CDR3 is TGTGCCAGCAGCCGACAGGGGACAGGGTTGTCCGGGGAGCTGTTTTTT. Full variable domain (rest looked up from reference TRBV7-3 and TRBJ2-2): GAGVSQTPSNKVTEKGKYVELRCDPISGHTALYWYRQSLGQGPEFLIYFQGTGAADDSGLPNDRFFAVRPEGSVSTLKIQRTERGDSAVYLCASSRQGTGLSGELFFGEGSRLTVL.

The chain links TRBV12-5 to TRBJ2-7, with TRBD1 matching over 9 bases. The CDR3 length is 16 residues. The V segment lost 6 bases and the J segment 7 bases; nucleotides outside the gene matches: 16. CDR1 and CDR2 from the germline V gene are LGHNT and FRNRAP. The CDR3: CASGITRTGALWEQYF. CDR3 DNA sequence: TGTGCTAGTGGCATAACCAGGACAGGGGCCTTATGGGAGCAGTACTTC. Looking up the rest from reference TRBV12-5 and TRBJ2-7 gives the full variable domain: DARVTQTPRHKVTEMGQEVTMRCQPILGHNTVFWYRQTMMQGLELLAYFRNRAPLDDSGMPKDRFSAEMPDATLATLKIQPSEPRDSAVYFCASGITRTGALWEQYFGPGTRLTVT.

This rearrangement joins TRBV9 to TRBJ2-5, with D perhaps TRBD2 (5 bases). Trimming shortened V by 0 bases and J by 4 bases, and 10 bases separated the two germline ends. The CDR3 runs to 14 residues. Germline lookup yields CDR1 SGDLS and CDR2 YYNGEE. CDR3 nucleotide sequence: TGTGCCAGCAGCGTAGACCAGCGGAGAGAGACCCAGTACTTC. Its translation: CASSVDQRRETQYF.

The chain combines TRBV10-1 with TRBJ1-6, with 7 bases aligning to TRBD1. The CDR3 is made up of 14 amino acids. Per germline, CDR1 WNHNN and CDR2 SYGVQD (reference sequence). V was clipped by 6 bases and J by 5 bases; unmatched bases: 4. The CDR3: CASSVGQNNSPLHF. CDR3 coding DNA: TGCGCCAGCAGCGTGGGACAGAATAATTCACCCCTCCACTTT.

This chain joins TRBV13 and TRBJ1-4; D is possibly TRBD1 (6 bases). The germline CDR1 and CDR2 sequences are PRHDT and FYEKMQ (reference sequence). The CDR3 length is 14 residues. V dropped 3 bases and J dropped 10 bases, with 15 bases sitting between them. CDR3 loop: CASSFTGSSGKLFF. DNA for the CDR3: TGTGCCAGCAGCTTCACAGGGTCCTCCGGAAAACTGTTTTTT.

This clone showed up just once. This rearrangement joins TRBV19 to TRBJ1-1; D is unclear. The ends were cut back, 7 bases at V and 0 bases at J, with 12 bases in the middle. Germline V gives CDR1 LNHDA, CDR2 SQIVND (reference sequence). This CDR3 is 14 amino acids long. CDR3 protein: CASMAPGLNTEAFF. The CDR3 nucleotides are TGTGCCAGTATGGCGCCAGGTTTGAACACTGAAGCTTTCTTT. Full variable domain (missing parts from reference TRBV19 and TRBJ1-1): DGGITQSPKYLFRKEGQNVTLSCEQNLNHDAMYWYRQDPGQGLRLIYYSQIVNDFQKGDIAEGYSVSREKKESFPLTVTSAQKNPTAFYLCASMAPGLNTEAFFGQGTRLTVV.

This rearrangement joins TRBV14 to TRBJ1-1; D ambiguous. Trimming left V 1 base short and J 5 bases short, with 5 bases between. Germline lookup yields CDR1 SGHDN and CDR2 FVKESK. CDR3 length: 12 residues. CDR3 loop: CASSQVSTEAFF. CDR3 coding DNA: TGTGCCAGCAGCCAAGTCAGTACTGAAGCTTTCTTT.

The CDR3 nucleotides are TGTGCCAGCAGCCCGGGGTCCCCCACAGATACGCAGTATTTT. It is translated as CASSPGSPTDTQYF. The J gene is TRBJ2-3, the V gene TRBV11-3; tentative D call: TRBD2 (5 bases). Trimming shortened V by 5 bases and J by 2 bases, and 11 bases separated the two germline ends. CDR3 length: 14 amino acids. In germline, CDR1 is SGHNT, CDR2 YENEEA.

This clone was picked up a small number of times. This chain connects TRBV28 to TRBJ1-6; a weak D match, TRBD1 (6 bases). Between the trimmed V and J ends, which lost 7 bases and 7 bases, there was a span of 14 bases. CDR1 is MDHEN and CDR2 is SYDVKM in the germline V gene. This CDR3 region has 14 residues. CDR3: CASTRGGRNSPLHF. CDR3 nucleotide sequence: TGTGCCAGCACACGGGGGGGGCGGAATTCACCCCTCCACTTT.

CDR3 protein: CASSRPRDRINTEAFF. The CDR3 region has the DNA TGTGCCAGTAGTAGACCAAGGGACAGAATTAACACTGAAGCTTTCTTT. The rearrangement uses TRBV19 and TRBJ1-1; 7 positions agree with TRBD1. The CDR3 contains 16 residues. V lost 4 bases and J lost 2; bases outside the gene matches: 10. The germline V gene has CDR1 LNHDA and CDR2 SQIVND (reference sequence).

This chain joins TRBV19 and TRBJ1-5; D gene unclear. Trimming took 2 bases from V and 7 from J, leaving 9 bases between them. The germline CDR1 and CDR2 sequences are LNHDA and SQIVND (reference sequence). The CDR3 extends over 13 amino acids. The CDR3 protein is CASSITRSQPQHF. Here the CDR3 DNA reads TGTGCCAGTAGTATAACTCGTAGCCAGCCCCAGCATTTT.

V usage is TRBV7-8 and J usage is TRBJ1-5; 7 positions agree with TRBD1. Germline V gene sequence: CDR1 SGHVS, CDR2 FQNEAQ. The CDR3 runs to 13 residues. J was trimmed by 6 bases and V by 5 bases; bases with no gene match: 4. CDR3 region: CASSGRDSQPQHF. The CDR3 DNA reads as TGTGCCAGCAGCGGTCGGGACAGTCAGCCCCAGCATTTT.

This clone was counted only a few times. J is TRBJ1-5 and V is TRBV5-8; D not resolved. Per the germline V gene, CDR1 is SGHTS and CDR2 is YDEGEE. The CDR3 runs 15 residues. V shed 2 bases and J shed 7 bases, with 16 bases lying between them. The CDR3 sequence: CASSFMRHGFQPQHF. CDR3 DNA: TGTGCCAGCAGCTTTATGCGGCATGGGTTCCAGCCCCAGCATTTT.

The chain is built from TRBV7-9 and TRBJ2-4; 8 bases match TRBD1. The V and J ends lost 1 base and 3 bases, in that order; junction bases with no gene match: 5. The V gene's germline CDR1 is SEHNR and CDR2 FQNEAQ (reference sequence). This CDR3 has 16 residues. The CDR3: CASSLGLDRGKNIQYF. Written as DNA, the CDR3 is TGTGCCAGCAGCTTAGGCCTCGACAGGGGCAAAAACATTCAGTACTTC.

The gene calls are TRBV27 and TRBJ2-7; 7 bases line up with TRBD2. J was trimmed by 3 bases and V by 2 bases; bases with no gene match: 4. Germline CDR1 MNHEY, CDR2 SMNVEV (reference sequence). The CDR3 consists of 14 residues. CDR3 residues: CASSLLPSGYEQYF. In nucleotides, the CDR3 is TGTGCCAGCAGTTTACTGCCTAGCGGCTACGAGCAGTACTTC.

This clone was detected once. J is TRBJ1-1 and V is TRBV11-1; D unresolved. Germline assignment: CDR1 SGHAT and CDR2 FQDESV (reference sequence). The CDR3 is made up of 14 amino acids. V lost 1 base and J 1 base, leaving 7 bases between the germline ends. In nucleotides, the CDR3 is TGTGCCAGCAGCTTAGGAGTTGCGAACACTGAAGCTTTCTTT. This codes for CASSLGVANTEAFF.

V and J are TRBV1 and TRBJ2-1; the table's D call, TRBD1, has no DNA check behind it. TRBV1 is assigned pseudogene status. The CDR3 runs 17 residues. DNA of the CDR3: TGCACCAGCAGCCGGGGGACAGGGGGAAAAGACTACAATGAGCAGTTCTTC. Translation: CTSSRGTGGKDYNEQFF.

This rearrangement joins TRBV14 to TRBJ2-3; D remains ambiguous. The CDR3 consists of 13 residues. Trimming took 0 bases from V and 10 from J, leaving 11 bases between them. Germline V lookup: CDR1 SGHDN, CDR2 FVKESK. CDR3 DNA: TGTGCCAGCAGCCAAGATCTCCGCGCTTCGCAGTATTTT. Translated, it gives CASSQDLRASQYF. The variable domain in full, with the rest retrieved from reference TRBV14 and TRBJ2-3, is EAGVTQFPSHSVIEKGQTVTLRCDPISGHDNLYWYRRVMGKEIKFLLHFVKESKQDESGMPNNRFLAERTGGTYSTLKVQPAELEDSGVYFCASSQDLRASQYFGPGTRLTVL.

This clone was seen once. The chain recombines TRBV30 with TRBJ1-5; a weak D match, TRBD1 (6 bases). Germline lookup yields CDR1 GTSNPN and CDR2 SVGIG (reference sequence). The V end was cut by 0 bases, the J end by 7 bases, with 13 bases between. This CDR3 is built from 14 residues. CDR3 DNA: TGTGCCTGGAGTGTAGGGCAGGGGATGCAGCCCCAGCATTTT. This codes for CAWSVGQGMQPQHF. The full variable domain, with the rest looked up from reference TRBV30 and TRBJ1-5, is SQTIHQWPATLVQPVGSPLSLECTVEGTSNPNLYWYRQAAGRGLQLLFYSVGIGQISSEVPQNLSASRPQDRQFILSSKKLLLSDSGFYLCAWSVGQGMQPQHFGDGTRLSIL.

This chain joins TRBV11-1 and TRBJ1-4; 7 nucleotides align to TRBD1. The CDR3 has 14 amino acids. V was pared by 5 bases and J by 6 bases, with 6 bases of the junction left unmatched. Germline V gives CDR1 SGHAT, CDR2 FQDESV (reference sequence). In DNA form, the CDR3 reads TGTGCCAGCAGCCGGGACAGCGCTTATGAAAAACTGTTTTTT. Its protein is CASSRDSAYEKLFF.

The rearrangement joins TRBV19 to TRBJ2-5, with D possibly being TRBD1 (6 bases). The V end was cut by 4 bases, the J end by 3 bases, with 15 bases between. Germline loops: CDR1 LNHDA, CDR2 SQIVND (reference sequence). The CDR3 contains 15 residues. This chain's CDR3 is CASSRTGRSEETQYF. The CDR3 DNA reads TGTGCCAGTAGTAGAACAGGGAGATCGGAAGAGACCCAGTACTTC.

This clone was observed a single time. The CDR3 coding sequence is TGTGCCAGCGGATCTTCTCGAGAATGGGGGGGAGATCCGTTGGTCCAAGAGACCCAGTACTTC. Translation gives CASGSSREWGGDPLVQETQYF. This chain links TRBV21-1 with TRBJ2-5; the table's D call TRBD2 went unverified against the DNA. TRBV21-1 corresponds to a pseudogene. This CDR3 is built from 21 residues.

V gene TRBV19 combines with J gene TRBJ2-7; perhaps TRBD2 as D (6 bases). CDR1 is LNHDA and CDR2 is SQIVND in the germline V gene (reference sequence). Trimming left V 3 bases short and J 4 bases short, with 7 bases between. This CDR3 contains 12 residues. The CDR3 DNA reads as TGTGCCAGTAGTATGGAGGGGTACGAGCAGTACTTC. This encodes CASSMEGYEQYF.

The V gene is TRBV12-3 or TRBV12-4, the J gene TRBJ1-1; 7 bases align to TRBD1. The CDR3 consists of 13 residues. J was trimmed by 12 bases and V by 7 bases; bases with no gene match: 14. The DNA for the CDR3 is TGTGCCAGCACCGGTGGACAGGCTCCGTGGCCTTTCTTT. This gives the protein CASTGGQAPWPFF.

The chain employs TRBV5-4 and TRBJ1-2; D unclear. The germline V gene encodes CDR1 SGHNT and CDR2 YYREEE (reference sequence). This CDR3 region has 13 residues. Trimming removed 2 bases from V and 4 bases from J, with 9 bases in between. CDR3 bases: TGTGCCAGCAGCTTTTTTGACTCCTATGGCTACACCTTC. It specifies CASSFFDSYGYTF.

The chain combines TRBV9 with TRBJ1-6; TRBD1 aligns across 7 bases. V dropped 0 bases and J dropped 5; count of bases not matched to a gene: 2. Germline V CDR1 and CDR2: SGDLS, YYNGEE. This CDR3 contains 15 residues. CDR3 amino acids: CASSVAQGDNSPLHF. The CDR3 coding sequence is TGTGCCAGCAGCGTAGCGCAGGGGGATAATTCACCCCTCCACTTT.

This clone was seen just once. J is TRBJ2-7 and V is TRBV4-1, with TRBD1 matching 8 bases. Germline assignment: CDR1 MGHRA and CDR2 YSYEKL. Losses at the gene ends were 2 bases for V and 5 bases for J; bases not matched to a gene: 5. CDR3 length: 14 amino acids. CDR3 protein: CASSQMDRVDEQYF. In DNA form, the CDR3 reads TGCGCCAGCAGCCAAATGGACAGGGTCGACGAGCAGTACTTC.

The CDR3 sequence: CASSQGVAGLVSYNEQFF. The CDR3 bases are TGCGCCAGCAGCCAAGGGGTGGCGGGACTAGTATCCTACAATGAGCAGTTCTTC. The chain uses TRBV4-1 and TRBJ2-1; 8 bases fit TRBD2. This CDR3 has 18 residues. V lost 1 base and J lost 1; bases outside the gene matches: 9. Germline CDR1 MGHRA, CDR2 YSYEKL.

The chain combines TRBV6-5 with TRBJ1-6; D is possibly TRBD1 (5 bases). V gave up 6 bases and J gave up 4 bases, with 13 bases separating them. The CDR3 runs to 15 residues. Looked up from germline, CDR1 is MNHEY and CDR2 is SVGAGI. CDR3 sequence reads: CASRGGTGYNSPLHF. CDR3 nucleotide sequence: TGTGCCAGCAGGGGCGGAACAGGATATAATTCACCCCTCCACTTT.

The chain is built from TRBV10-3 and TRBJ1-1; D perhaps matches TRBD1 (6 bases). Germline CDR1 reads ENHRY; CDR2 reads SYGVKD. There are 17 residues in the CDR3. Trimming shortened V by 3 bases and J by 1 base, and 18 bases separated the two germline ends. CDR3 in amino acids: CAISDPRGNRENTEAFF. CDR3 DNA sequence: TGTGCCATCAGTGACCCCCGAGGTAACAGGGAGAACACTGAAGCTTTCTTT.

The CDR3 is CASSSGGLAGSFNNEQFF. The CDR3 DNA is TGTGCCAGCAGCTCAGGCGGCCTAGCGGGTTCCTTTAACAATGAGCAGTTCTTC. This chain joins TRBV5-4 and TRBJ2-1, with 8 bases lining up with TRBD2. V shed 3 bases, J shed 5 bases, and the junction held 16 bases outside the gene matches. The CDR3 length is 18 residues. Germline V gene sequence: CDR1 SGHNT, CDR2 YYREEE (reference sequence).